The clone carrying this T cell receptor (beta chain) has a handful of counts. The entry originates in a study of T cells after yellow fever vaccination. Study at large: Preparation of the low-cell-number fractions used SMART-Seq v4 Ultra Low Input.

TCRdb analysed the 5' RACE reads with MiXCR anew, one entry per CDR3 protein. The sample lists 200,000 to 300,000 distinct CDR3 sequences, less than 9% occurring once. V was pared by 1 base and J by 1 base, with 8 bases of the junction left unmatched. Germline CDR1 and CDR2: LNHDA and SQIVND (reference sequence). This CDR3 spans 19 amino acids. The sequencing here drew on CD4+ T cells sorted from PBMCs, taken 15 days after the yellow fever booster vaccination. V usage is TRBV19 and J usage is TRBJ2-1; 12 positions agree with TRBD2. The sequence derives from a young man who received the YFV17D yellow fever vaccine. The CDR3 bases are TGTGCCAGTAGTATAGGAAGGGCTAGCGGGAGGGGGTCCTACAATGAGCAGTTCTTC. Translation: CASSIGRASGRGSYNEQFF.